The 10 T cell receptor beta chains listed next were all sequenced from one sample in a study of PD-L1 blockade in urothelial cancer. Time point indicated: pretreatment peripheral blood. Assay: immunoSEQ multiplex PCR; the TCRdb copy retains only in-frame clones and omits some. The sample lists approximately 50,000 clones, more than 75% occurring once. This sample comprised PBMCs, obtained around atezolizumab (anti-PD-L1) treatment. Receptor source: a man aged 45-65 years with urothelial cancer.

The chain employs TRBV12-2 and TRBJ1-5; whether TRBD1, the table's D call, matches the DNA was not checked. TRBV12-2 is assigned pseudogene status. The CDR3 consists of 16 residues. CDR3: CASRADRTDSNQPQHF. CDR3 bases: TGTGCAAGTCGCGCCGACAGGACCGATAGCAATCAGCCCCAGCATTTT.

The chain links TRBV11-2 to TRBJ1-1; D gene unclear. The germline V gene has CDR1 SGHAT and CDR2 FQNNGV. Trimming removed 3 bases from V and 3 bases from J, with 5 bases in between. The CDR3 spans 12 residues. The CDR3, as DNA: TGTGCCAGCAGCTTTCGGGACACTGAAGCTTTCTTT. Its translation is CASSFRDTEAFF.

This clone was seen once. The rearrangement links TRBV5-1 to TRBJ2-3; possibly TRBD2 for D (5 bases). CDR3 length: 17 amino acids. Germline-derived CDR1 and CDR2 are SGHRS and YFSETQ. V was cut by 4 bases and J by 3 bases, with 21 bases left in between. CDR3 sequence reads: CASSPGVGVISTDTQYF. Written as DNA, the CDR3 is TGCGCCAGCAGCCCGGGCGTCGGGGTTATTTCGACAGATACGCAGTATTTT.

This clone was seen a few times. The V gene is TRBV19, the J gene TRBJ1-3; maybe TRBD1 (5 bases). The CDR3 sequence is 13 residues long. Trimming took off 5 bases at V and 6 bases at J, with 11 bases between the two ends. Germline lookup yields CDR1 LNHDA and CDR2 SQIVND (reference sequence). The CDR3 DNA reads as TGTGCCAGTAGTTCCGGGACTGTAAACACCATATATTTT. Amino acid sequence: CASSSGTVNTIYF.

The rearrangement joins TRBV19 to TRBJ2-5; 11 bases match TRBD2. Germline V gives CDR1 LNHDA, CDR2 SQIVND (reference sequence). CDR3 length: 17 amino acids. Trimming took 3 bases from V and 0 from J; bases not matched to a gene: 6. CDR3 region: CASSIYSSGGYQETQYF. The CDR3 DNA is TGTGCCAGTAGTATCTATTCTAGCGGGGGGTACCAAGAGACCCAGTACTTC.

The J gene is TRBJ2-2, the V gene TRBV6-6, with D tentatively TRBD2 (5 bases). V lost 0 bases and J lost 4, with 6 bases in between. Germline values: CDR1 MNHNY, CDR2 SVGAGI (reference sequence). The CDR3 extends over 14 amino acids. The DNA for the CDR3 is TGTGCCAGCAGTTACTCCGGGGTCACCGGGGAGCTGTTTTTT. Translated, it gives CASSYSGVTGELFF.

The V and J genes are TRBV7-2 and TRBJ2-1; D may be TRBD2 (5 bases). V was pared by 1 base and J by 2 bases, with 9 bases between. The CDR3 has 15 residues. Germline V gene data show CDR1 as SGHTA and CDR2 as FQGNSA. The CDR3 bases are TGTGCCAGCAGCTTAGTAGGCGGGCCCTACAATGAGCAGTTCTTC. It translates to CASSLVGGPYNEQFF.

The rearrangement joins TRBV25-1 to TRBJ2-5, with a possible D match to TRBD2 (5 bases). V dropped 3 bases and J dropped 3 bases, with 14 bases sitting between them. The CDR3 has 15 amino acids. Germline V gene data show CDR1 as MGHDK and CDR2 as SYGVNS. The CDR3 loop is CASSDASRAKETQYF. The DNA for the CDR3 is TGTGCCAGCAGTGATGCTAGCCGGGCCAAAGAGACCCAGTACTTC.

The chain couples TRBV27 to TRBJ1-6; 12 bases align to TRBD1. The trim removed 10 bases at V and 9 bases at J, leaving 10 bases unmatched. Germline V gene sequence: CDR1 MNHEY, CDR2 SMNVEV (reference sequence). CDR3 size: 15 residues. CDR3: CATRDRGQGGSPLHF. In DNA, the CDR3 is TGTGCCACGCGGGACAGGGGGCAGGGGGGTTCACCCCTCCACTTT.

The chain has TRBV7-8 and TRBJ2-7; tentatively, D is TRBD1 (5 bases). Looked up from germline, CDR1 is SGHVS and CDR2 is FQNEAQ. V gave up 1 base and J gave up 3 bases, with 13 bases separating them. CDR3 size: 15 residues. The CDR3 nucleotides read TGTGCCAGCAGCTTAGTTGAGACAGTCTACTACGAGCAGTACGTC. Its translation is CASSLVETVYYEQYV.